These T cell receptor beta chains were read from a single sample in a study of T cell responses to AZD1222 COVID-19 vaccine. Produced via immunoSEQ multiplex PCR; TCRdb's table is partial and in-frame only. This sample yields some 150,000 clones, of which about 92% are seen a single time; 2.5% to 3.5% belongs to the top ten. The starting material was peripheral blood, obtained 28 days after the second AZD1222 dose. These receptors came from an adult who received the AZD1222 COVID-19 vaccine. The conserved cysteine and the conserved F or W are not part of the CDR3 here. A D gene is named only where the DNA matches it firmly.

TRBV5-1,.,TRBJ2-1,ASSSTLGSYNEQF
TRBV11-2,.,TRBJ1-1,ASSLREGVNTEAF
TRBV2,.,TRBJ2-7,ASSEWEYEQY
TRBV30,.,TRBJ1-2,AWSAVLQGPNYGYT
TRBV28,TRBD1,TRBJ2-3,ASRYRGRRTDTQY
TRBV18,.,TRBJ2-1,ASSPPSSLTYNEQF
TRBV15,.,TRBJ2-7,ATSGRTPSEQY
TRBV7-9,TRBD2,TRBJ2-1,ASSLGVAGGYNEQF
TRBV6-5,.,TRBJ2-1,ASTGHSGNEQF
TRBV11-2,.,TRBJ2-4,ASSYGVAKNIQY
TRBV24-1,TRBD1,TRBJ2-1,ATGSDRGYNEQF
TRBV5-1,.,TRBJ2-2,ASSLRLDTGELF
TRBV7-8,.,TRBJ2-7,ASSLDSLLEQY
TRBV27,.,TRBJ1-2,ASSFQGLGYGYT
TRBV7-6,.,TRBJ2-7,ASSLVAGGLRYEQY
TRBV16,.,TRBJ2-7,ASSQQLYEQY
TRBV9,TRBD1,TRBJ1-1,ASSTRQGVNTEAF
TRBV5-4,.,TRBJ2-7,ASSLGLGYYEQY
TRBV6-5,TRBD2,TRBJ2-2,ASSYSQRESPGELF
TRBV4-1,.,TRBJ2-6,ASSPGRSGANVLT
TRBV6-5,.,TRBJ2-7,ATRVSSYEQY
TRBV11-2,TRBD1,TRBJ1-4,ASSSDRSNEKLF
TRBV2,.,TRBJ2-7,ASSEPSAGGPYEQY
TRBV27,TRBD2,TRBJ2-1,ASSLSVIAGGDEQF
TRBV11-2,.,TRBJ2-5,ASTSWRGRAETQY
TRBV6-1,.,TRBJ2-1,ASSARRIDNGVTAYNEQF
TRBV5-1,.,TRBJ2-7,ASSLAPVSSYEQY
TRBV4-1,.,TRBJ2-5,ASSQARGRGGSRDQETQY
TRBV6-6,TRBD2,TRBJ2-7,ASSPGTSGREPNHEQY
TRBV6-6,TRBD1,TRBJ2-7,ASTGTGTDEQY
TRBV18,.,TRBJ1-4,ASSPAGQEDEKLF
TRBV7-9,TRBD2,TRBJ2-2,ASSSGGADTGELF
TRBV7-6,.,TRBJ2-1,ASSPRGYNEQF
TRBV6-5,.,TRBJ1-3,ASRGQPSSGNTIY
TRBV5-5,.,TRBJ2-7,ASSLELSGISYEQY
TRBV4-3,TRBD2,TRBJ2-1,ASSPSSGILYNEQF
TRBV7-9,.,TRBJ2-7,ASSLSLTGSYEQY
TRBV9,.,TRBJ1-2,ASSPLGGYGYT
TRBV27,.,TRBJ1-2,ASSLRSGGYGYT
TRBV19,TRBD1,TRBJ2-5,ASSIGQGAGETQY
TRBV19,TRBD2,TRBJ2-7,ASSPIAGVSYEQY
TRBV19,.,TRBJ2-2,ASRNGQHTGELF
TRBV24-1,.,TRBJ1-1,ATSDSSGPEAF
TRBV28,TRBD2,TRBJ2-7,ASSLASSGGKKEQY
TRBV19,TRBD1,TRBJ1-2,ASSTTDRVGYT
TRBV4-2,.,TRBJ1-3,ASSQEGPFIGLTGNTIY
TRBV11-3,TRBD2,TRBJ2-5,ASSLDPLGRGETQY
TRBV28,TRBD1,TRBJ2-7,ASSAQGAGFQQY
TRBV11-2,TRBD2,TRBJ2-1,ASSPGLAGWL
TRBV24-1,.,TRBJ2-7,ATPNPGRPYEQY
TRBV28,TRBD1,TRBJ1-5,ASSLDRGGFQPQH
TRBV24-1,.,TRBJ1-2,ATSDSTYGYT
TRBV27,TRBD2,TRBJ2-7,ASRLSLAGWVEQY
TRBV28,TRBD1,TRBJ1-5,ASRQGFGNQPQH